One sample yielded the 18 T cell receptor beta chains listed below, sequenced in a study of blood T cell repertoires in COVID-19. Assay: immunoSEQ multiplex PCR; the TCRdb copy retains only in-frame clones and omits some. The profile shows around 310,000 clones, around 89% of them singletons. Specimen: peripheral blood. The source of these receptors is a woman between 40 and 50 years old with COVID-19, enrolled during active disease.

This clone was seen only once. The genes are TRBV24-1 and TRBJ2-3; 7 positions agree with TRBD2. V was clipped by 3 bases and J by 3 bases; unmatched bases: 8. The CDR3 totals 16 residues. CDR1 is KGHDR, CDR2 SFDVKD, per germline. CDR3 bases: TGTGCCACCAGTGATCATTCGTCGGGAGGAACAGATACGCAGTATTTT. It yields the protein CATSDHSSGGTDTQYF.

The V call is TRBV7-9, the J call TRBJ2-1; 9 bases align to TRBD1. This CDR3 region has 16 residues. Germline values: CDR1 SEHNR, CDR2 FQNEAQ (reference sequence). V lost 5 bases and J lost 7; bases outside the gene matches: 12. The CDR3 spells CASSGLPGQGRNEQFF. The CDR3 DNA is TGTGCCAGCAGCGGCCTACCGGGACAGGGACGGAATGAGCAGTTCTTC.

The chain carries TRBV5-4 and TRBJ1-3; a possible D gene is TRBD1 (6 bases). This CDR3 has 15 residues. V was pared by 0 bases and J by 0 bases, with 7 bases between. Germline CDR1 and CDR2: SGHNT and YYREEE (reference sequence). CDR3 nucleotides: TGTGCCAGCAGCTTGGGACAGGTCTCTGGAAACACCATATATTTT. As protein: CASSLGQVSGNTIYF.

A note on this clone: This sample also contains other DNA sequences that code for the same CDR3. The chain combines TRBV6-2 or TRBV6-3 with TRBJ1-2; D not certain. The CDR3 totals 13 residues. The V gene's germline CDR1 is MNHEY and CDR2 SVGEGT. With 2 bases removed from V and 3 bases from J, the gap between germline ends came to 7 bases. The CDR3 DNA follows: TGTGCCAGCAGTTACGGGCAGGACTATGGCTACACCTTC. Translated, it gives CASSYGQDYGYTF.

The chain recombines TRBV4-3 with TRBJ2-4; 10 positions agree with TRBD1. This CDR3 comprises 16 residues. Germline V gene data show CDR1 as LGHNA and CDR2 as YSLEER. V lost 3 bases to trimming and J lost 7 bases; unmatched junction nucleotides: 9. The CDR3 DNA reads TGCGCCAGCAGCCAGGAGATTAGACAGGGGGCTAACATTCAGTACTTC. It yields the protein CASSQEIRQGANIQYF.

This clone appeared a few times. This chain uses TRBV28 with TRBJ1-6, with D unclear. CDR1 MDHEN and CDR2 SYDVKM come from the germline V gene. This CDR3 is 13 amino acids long. The V end lost 7 bases, the J end lost 14 bases, and 18 bases lay between the germline ends. This chain's CDR3 is CASTSHGILTLHF. The CDR3 DNA sequence: TGTGCCAGCACCTCCCACGGGATTTTGACCCTCCACTTT.

This chain joins TRBV6-5 and TRBJ1-2, with D uncertain. The V end lost 4 bases, the J end lost 4 bases, and 10 bases lay between the germline ends. The CDR3 contains 13 residues. Germline V gene data show CDR1 as MNHEY and CDR2 as SVGAGI. This CDR3 reads CASSSFAVYGYTF. CDR3 in DNA: TGTGCCAGCAGTTCCTTTGCGGTCTATGGCTACACCTTC.

The rearrangement links TRBV9 to TRBJ1-3; TRBD1 agrees at 9 bases. The trim removed 4 bases at V and 2 bases at J, leaving 4 bases unmatched. This CDR3 comprises 15 residues. Germline assignment: CDR1 SGDLS and CDR2 YYNGEE. The CDR3 region has the DNA TGTGCCAGCAGCCGGGACAGGGCGGCTGGAAACACCATATATTTT. Amino acid sequence: CASSRDRAAGNTIYF. Drawing the rest from reference TRBV9 and TRBJ1-3, the complete variable domain is DSGVTQTPKHLITATGQRVTLRCSPRSGDLSVYWYQQSLDQGLQFLIQYYNGEERAKGNILERFSAQQFPDLHSELNLSSLELGDSALYFCASSRDRAAGNTIYFGEGSWLTVV.

This clone was observed a few times. The chain is built from TRBV9 and TRBJ1-1; no firm D call. V dropped 0 bases and J dropped 1 base, with 7 bases sitting between them. The germline CDR1 and CDR2 sequences are SGDLS and YYNGEE. The CDR3 runs 14 residues. This CDR3 reads CASSVAMRNTEAFF. The CDR3 DNA reads TGTGCCAGCAGCGTAGCGATGAGGAACACTGAAGCTTTCTTT.

The sample holds a few counts of this clone. V is TRBV10-3 and J is TRBJ1-4; D unclear. V dropped 2 bases and J dropped 3 bases, with 13 bases sitting between them. The CDR3 runs to 16 residues. Germline V lookup: CDR1 ENHRY, CDR2 SYGVKD. In DNA, the CDR3 is TGTGCCATCAGTGAGGCTTCGTCAGGCGCTAATGAAAAACTGTTTTTT. As protein: CAISEASSGANEKLFF.

In its sample, this clone was seen once. The chain links TRBV6-4 to TRBJ2-1, with TRBD2 matching 8 bases. The trim removed 3 bases at V and 4 bases at J, leaving 8 bases unmatched. The CDR3 length is 16 residues. The V gene's germline CDR1 is MRHNA and CDR2 SNTAGT. The CDR3 nucleotides read TGTGCCAGCAGTGAGTCGAATCGGGGGGGTTACAATGAGCAGTTCTTC. It codes for CASSESNRGGYNEQFF.

V and J are TRBV27 and TRBJ1-3, with a weak D call TRBD1 (6 bases). The V and J ends lost 8 bases and 0 bases respectively, with 20 bases between them. Germline V lookup: CDR1 MNHEY, CDR2 SMNVEV (reference sequence). CDR3 length: 17 residues. In nucleotides, the CDR3 is TGTGCCAGCGGCTTTCTAGGGACACCTCGCTCTGGAAACACCATATATTTT. It specifies CASGFLGTPRSGNTIYF.

A remark on this clone: The same CDR3 also results from other DNA sequences found in this sample. The J gene is TRBJ1-1, the V gene TRBV18; TRBD1 is a possible D gene (6 bases). This CDR3 is 14 amino acids long. V lost 3 bases, J lost 1 base, and 9 bases lay in between. The V gene's germline CDR1 is KGHSH and CDR2 LQKENI. CDR3 sequence: CASSPGQRNTEAFF. For the CDR3, the DNA is TGTGCCAGCTCACCGGGACAAAGGAACACTGAAGCTTTCTTT.

The chain combines TRBV19 with TRBJ1-1; TRBD1 aligns across 7 bases. Per germline, CDR1 LNHDA and CDR2 SQIVND (reference sequence). Trimming at V came to 5 bases and at J to 1 base, leaving 7 bases not matched to a gene. This CDR3 has 15 residues. DNA of the CDR3: TGTGCCAGTAGTTCAACAGGGGAACCGAACACTGAAGCTTTCTTT. Protein product: CASSSTGEPNTEAFF.

The chain joins TRBV24-1 to TRBJ2-3, with 8 bases fitting TRBD1. The CDR3 is 19 amino acids. J lost 2 bases, V lost 0 bases, and 12 bases had no gene match. Germline CDR1 reads KGHDR; CDR2 reads SFDVKD. The CDR3 loop is CATSDLQVLGTGTTDTQYF. Written as DNA, the CDR3 is TGTGCCACCAGTGATTTGCAAGTTTTGGGGACAGGCACCACAGATACGCAGTATTTT.

This chain uses TRBV3-1 (or the pseudogene TRBV3-2) with TRBJ2-5; 10 nucleotides align to TRBD2. Per the germline V gene, CDR1 is LGHDT and CDR2 is YNNKEL (reference sequence). J gave up 3 bases and V 10 bases, and 17 bases lay outside the gene matches. This CDR3 comprises 17 residues. The CDR3 loop reads CATLPPSWTSGEETQYF. DNA of the CDR3: TGTGCCACCCTACCCCCTTCTTGGACTAGCGGAGAAGAGACCCAGTACTTC.

This clone appeared once. This rearrangement joins TRBV7-3 to TRBJ1-1; TRBD1 is a possible D gene (5 bases). V dropped 5 bases and J dropped 4 bases, with 17 bases sitting between them. Germline V gene data show CDR1 as SGHTA and CDR2 as FQGTGA. This CDR3 has 15 amino acids. CDR3: CASSQARGGGTEAFF. The CDR3 region has the DNA TGTGCCAGCAGCCAAGCGCGGGGTGGGGGCACTGAAGCTTTCTTT.

The rearrangement joins TRBV19 to TRBJ2-1, with 11 bases fitting TRBD2. CDR3 size: 18 residues. Germline CDR1 and CDR2: LNHDA and SQIVND (reference sequence). The V and J ends lost 3 bases and 0 bases, in that order; junction bases with no gene match: 7. CDR3 region: CASSIRGLAALSYNEQFF. The CDR3 DNA reads as TGTGCCAGTAGTATTCGGGGACTAGCGGCCCTCTCCTACAATGAGCAGTTCTTC.